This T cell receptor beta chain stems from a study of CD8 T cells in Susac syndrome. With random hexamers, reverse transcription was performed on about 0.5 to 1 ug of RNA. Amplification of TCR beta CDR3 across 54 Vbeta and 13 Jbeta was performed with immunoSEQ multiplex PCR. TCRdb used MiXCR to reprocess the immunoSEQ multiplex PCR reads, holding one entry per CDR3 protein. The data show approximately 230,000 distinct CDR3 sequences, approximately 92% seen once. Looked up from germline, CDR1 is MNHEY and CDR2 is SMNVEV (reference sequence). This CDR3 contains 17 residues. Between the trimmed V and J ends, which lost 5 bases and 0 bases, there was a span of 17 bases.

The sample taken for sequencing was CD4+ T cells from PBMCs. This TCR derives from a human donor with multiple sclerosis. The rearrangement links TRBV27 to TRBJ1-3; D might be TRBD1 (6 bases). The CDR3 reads CASSHRGPIISGNTIYF. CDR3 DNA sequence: TGTGCCAGCAGTCACCGGGGGCCTATCATCTCTGGAAACACCATATATTTT.